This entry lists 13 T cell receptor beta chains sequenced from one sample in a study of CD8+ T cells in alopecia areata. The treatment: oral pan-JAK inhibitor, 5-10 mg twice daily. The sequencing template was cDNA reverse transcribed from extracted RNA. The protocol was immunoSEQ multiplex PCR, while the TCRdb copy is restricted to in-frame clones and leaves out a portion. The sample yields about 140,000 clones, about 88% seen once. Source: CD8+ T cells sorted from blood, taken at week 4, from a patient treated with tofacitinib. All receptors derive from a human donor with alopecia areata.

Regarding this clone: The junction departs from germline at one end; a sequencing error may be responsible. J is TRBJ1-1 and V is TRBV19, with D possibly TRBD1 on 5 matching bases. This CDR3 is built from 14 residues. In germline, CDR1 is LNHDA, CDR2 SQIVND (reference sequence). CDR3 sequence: CASSWAGTNTETFF. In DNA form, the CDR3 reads TGTGCCAGTAGTTGGGCAGGGACGAACACTGAAACTTTCTTT.

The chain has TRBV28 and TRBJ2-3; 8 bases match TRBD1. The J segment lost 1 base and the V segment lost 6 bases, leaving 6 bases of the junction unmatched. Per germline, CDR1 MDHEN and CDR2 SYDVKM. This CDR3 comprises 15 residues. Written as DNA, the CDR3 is TGTGCCAGCAGCCCGGGGACAGGCGGCACAGATACGCAGTATTTT. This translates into CASSPGTGGTDTQYF.

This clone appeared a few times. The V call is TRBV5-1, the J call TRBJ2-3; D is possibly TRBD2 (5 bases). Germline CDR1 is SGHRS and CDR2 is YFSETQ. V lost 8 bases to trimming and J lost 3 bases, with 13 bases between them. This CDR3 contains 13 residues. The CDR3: CASVREGTDTQYF. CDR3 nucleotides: TGCGCCAGTGTCCGGGAAGGGACAGATACGCAGTATTTT.

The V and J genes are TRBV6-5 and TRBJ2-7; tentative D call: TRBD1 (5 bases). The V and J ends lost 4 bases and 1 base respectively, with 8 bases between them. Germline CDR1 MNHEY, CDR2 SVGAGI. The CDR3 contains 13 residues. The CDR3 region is CASSSTESYEQYF. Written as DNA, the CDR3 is TGTGCCAGCAGTTCGACAGAGTCCTACGAGCAGTACTTC.

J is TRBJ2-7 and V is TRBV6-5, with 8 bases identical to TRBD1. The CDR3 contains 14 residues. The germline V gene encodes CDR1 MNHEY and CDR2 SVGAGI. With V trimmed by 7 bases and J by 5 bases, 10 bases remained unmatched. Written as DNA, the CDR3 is TGTGCCAGCAACACTGGACAGGGAAGCGACGAGCAGTACTTC. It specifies CASNTGQGSDEQYF.

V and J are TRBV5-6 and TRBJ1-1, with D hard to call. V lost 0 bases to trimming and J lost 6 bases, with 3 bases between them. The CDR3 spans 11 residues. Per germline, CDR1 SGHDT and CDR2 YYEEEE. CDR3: CASSLVAEAFF. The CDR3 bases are TGTGCCAGCAGCTTGGTGGCTGAAGCTTTCTTT. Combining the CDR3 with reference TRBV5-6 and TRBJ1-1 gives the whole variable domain DAGVTQSPTHLIKTRGQQVTLRCSPKSGHDTVSWYQQALGQGPQFIFQYYEEEERQRGNFPDRFSGHQFPNYSSELNVNALLLGDSALYLCASSLVAEAFFGQGTRLTVV.

The CDR3 spells CASSFTSGNEQFF. The CDR3 DNA follows: TGTGCCAGCAGCTTTACTAGCGGCAATGAGCAGTTCTTC. The chain is built from TRBV5-4 and TRBJ2-1; 8 nucleotides line up with TRBD2. The germline CDR1 and CDR2 sequences are SGHNT and YYREEE (reference sequence). There are 13 residues in the CDR3. The V gene end was trimmed by 2 bases and the J gene end by 6 bases; junction bases not matched to a gene: 1.

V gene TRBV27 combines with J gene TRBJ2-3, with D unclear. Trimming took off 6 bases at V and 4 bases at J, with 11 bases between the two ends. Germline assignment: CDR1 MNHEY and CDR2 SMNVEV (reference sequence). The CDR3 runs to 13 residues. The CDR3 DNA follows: TGTGCCAGCAGCCCGGCTTACCCAGATACGCAGTATTTT. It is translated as CASSPAYPDTQYF.

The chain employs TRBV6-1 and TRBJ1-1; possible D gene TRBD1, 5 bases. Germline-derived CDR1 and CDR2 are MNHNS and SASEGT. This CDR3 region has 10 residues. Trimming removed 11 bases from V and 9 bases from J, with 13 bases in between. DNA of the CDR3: TGTGCCCACAGTGAGGGGAAAGCTTTCTTT. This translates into CAHSEGKAFF.

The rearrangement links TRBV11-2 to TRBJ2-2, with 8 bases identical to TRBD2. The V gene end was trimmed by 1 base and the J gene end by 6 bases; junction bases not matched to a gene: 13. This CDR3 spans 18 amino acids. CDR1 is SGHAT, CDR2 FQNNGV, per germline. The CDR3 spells CASSLGPSQREFPGELFF. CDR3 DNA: TGTGCCAGCAGCTTAGGCCCGTCCCAGCGGGAGTTTCCCGGGGAGCTGTTTTTT.

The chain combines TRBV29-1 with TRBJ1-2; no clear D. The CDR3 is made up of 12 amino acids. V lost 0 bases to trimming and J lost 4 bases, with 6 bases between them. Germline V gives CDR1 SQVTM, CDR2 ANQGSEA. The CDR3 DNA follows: TGCAGCGTTGAAGAACAAGCCTATGGCTACACCTTC. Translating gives CSVEEQAYGYTF.

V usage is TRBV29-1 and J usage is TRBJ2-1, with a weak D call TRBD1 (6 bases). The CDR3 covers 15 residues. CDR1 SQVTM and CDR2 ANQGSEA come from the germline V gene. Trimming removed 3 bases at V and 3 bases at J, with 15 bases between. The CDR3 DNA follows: TGCAGCGTTGACGACGGGACACACAACTACAATGAGCAGTTCTTC. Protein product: CSVDDGTHNYNEQFF.

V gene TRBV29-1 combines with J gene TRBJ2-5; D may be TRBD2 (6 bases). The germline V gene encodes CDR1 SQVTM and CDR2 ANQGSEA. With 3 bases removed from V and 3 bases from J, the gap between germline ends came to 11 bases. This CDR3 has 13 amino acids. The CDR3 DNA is TGCAGCGTTGAGACCGGGACTGAAGAGACCCAGTACTTC. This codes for CSVETGTEETQYF.